This T cell receptor (beta chain) was profiled in a study of shared clonotypes between healthy human individuals. General study findings and limits: Across several donors, naive CD4 shared 5% to 5.5%, naive CD8 around 3.8%, memory CD4 more than 2%, memory CD8 around 0.36%.

The CDR3 runs 16 residues. The V and J ends lost 5 bases and 2 bases, in that order; junction bases with no gene match: 10. Germline V CDR1 and CDR2: KGHSH, LQKENI. Clones were read by immunoSEQ multiplex PCR, and TCRdb kept only the in-frame ones, dropping some. The sample holds some 1 million clones; around 74% are singletons and the top ten take about 1.5%. Turning to this clone: The antigen is not known.

The sequencing sample was made of memory CD4+ T cells sorted from blood. The subset was: CD45RA-negative fraction. The chain carries TRBV18 and TRBJ2-7; TRBD2 matches 9 bases. This TCR was recovered from a man younger than 35 in good health. The CDR3 DNA follows: TGTGCCAGCTCATTCACTAGGACTAGCGTCCCCTACGAGCAGTACTTC. This sequence encodes CASSFTRTSVPYEQYF.